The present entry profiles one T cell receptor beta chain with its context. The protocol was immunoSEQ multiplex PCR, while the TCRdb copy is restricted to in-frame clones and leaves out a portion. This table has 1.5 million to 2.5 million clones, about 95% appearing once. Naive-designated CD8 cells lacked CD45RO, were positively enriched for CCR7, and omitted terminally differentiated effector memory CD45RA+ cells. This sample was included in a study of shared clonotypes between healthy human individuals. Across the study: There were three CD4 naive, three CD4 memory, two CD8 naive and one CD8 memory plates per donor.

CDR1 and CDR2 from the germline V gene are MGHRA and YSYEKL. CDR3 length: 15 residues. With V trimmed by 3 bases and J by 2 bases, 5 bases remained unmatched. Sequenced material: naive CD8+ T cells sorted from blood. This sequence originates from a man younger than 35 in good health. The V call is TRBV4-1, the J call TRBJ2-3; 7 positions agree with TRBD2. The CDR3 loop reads CASSQLGTTTDTQYF. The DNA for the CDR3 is TGCGCCAGCAGCCAGCTGGGGACTACCACAGATACGCAGTATTTT.